The 8 T cell receptor beta chains given below trace back to one sample, sequenced in a study of CD8+ T cells in alopecia areata. Specified treatment: oral pan-JAK inhibitor, 5-10 mg twice daily. Following RNA extraction, reverse transcription yielded cDNA that acted as the sequencing template. TCRdb keeps only in-frame clones here, not all; method: immunoSEQ multiplex PCR. Among about 210,000 clones listed, around 57% were seen once. The material was CD4+ T cells sorted from blood, obtained at week 4, from a patient treated with tofacitinib. Receptors were obtained from a human donor with alopecia areata.

The V and J genes are TRBV28 and TRBJ2-5, with D maybe TRBD1 (5 bases). The CDR3 contains 11 residues. The V end was cut by 8 bases, the J end by 3 bases, with 7 bases between. Germline assignment: CDR1 MDHEN and CDR2 SYDVKM. The CDR3 loop reads CASQGKETQYF. CDR3 sequence (DNA): TGTGCCAGCCAGGGAAAAGAGACCCAGTACTTC.

J is TRBJ2-6 and V is TRBV7-3, with D unresolved. Trimming stripped 5 bases from V and 0 bases from J, with 11 bases between. The germline CDR1 and CDR2 sequences are SGHTA and FQGTGA. This CDR3 is built from 16 residues. As DNA, the CDR3 is TGTGCCAGCAGCCTAAACCCCCTCTCTGGGGCCAACGTCCTGACTTTC. It translates to CASSLNPLSGANVLTF.

This chain joins TRBV2 and TRBJ1-5, with 7 bases fitting TRBD1. The V gene end was trimmed by 11 bases and the J gene end by 5 bases; junction bases not matched to a gene: 9. The CDR3 sequence is 13 residues long. Germline V gene data show CDR1 as SNHLY and CDR2 as FYNNEI. Here the CDR3 reads CAGRDSGDQPQHF. Here the CDR3 DNA reads TGTGCCGGCCGGGACAGCGGGGATCAGCCCCAGCATTTT.

This clone has a single count. This sequence joins TRBV5-4 and TRBJ2-3; 7 bases are a match to TRBD2. The CDR3 runs to 15 residues. CDR1 and CDR2 from the germline V gene are SGHNT and YYREEE (reference sequence). The J segment lost 2 bases and the V segment lost 1 base, leaving 4 bases of the junction unmatched. Here the CDR3 reads CASSLSGDLTDTQYF. The CDR3 coding sequence is TGTGCCAGCAGCTTGAGCGGGGATCTCACAGATACGCAGTATTTT.

In nucleotides, the CDR3 is TGTGCCAGCAGCGTAACGGACACCTACACCGGGGAGCTGTTTTTT. Translating gives CASSVTDTYTGELFF. The chain joins TRBV9 to TRBJ2-2; possibly TRBD1 for D (5 bases). The CDR3 consists of 15 residues. V gave up 1 base and J gave up 3 bases, with 10 bases separating them. Germline CDR1 reads SGDLS; CDR2 reads YYNGEE.

The chain couples TRBV5-1 to TRBJ2-7; either TRBD1 or TRBD2 may supply D (5 bases each). The CDR3 is 13 amino acids. CDR1 SGHRS and CDR2 YFSETQ come from the germline V gene. V was pared by 4 bases and J by 2 bases, with 10 bases between. The CDR3 reads CASSRDRPYEQYF. The CDR3 bases are TGCGCCAGCAGCCGGGACCGACCCTACGAGCAGTACTTC.

V and J are TRBV2 and TRBJ2-7; no reliable D call. Germline V gene sequence: CDR1 SNHLY, CDR2 FYNNEI. The CDR3 is 12 residues long. Trimming removed 8 bases from V and 0 bases from J, with 8 bases in between. The CDR3 protein is CASLGSSYEQYF. The CDR3 DNA sequence: TGTGCCAGCCTTGGGTCCTCCTACGAGCAGTACTTC. The full variable domain, completed using reference TRBV2 and TRBJ2-7, is EPEVTQTPSHQVTQMGQEVILRCVPISNHLYFYWYRQILGQKVEFLVSFYNNEISEKSEIFDDQFSVERPDGSNFTLKIRSTKLEDSAMYFCASLGSSYEQYFGPGTRLTVT.

This chain uses TRBV6-4 with TRBJ1-2, with TRBD1 identical over 8 bases. The V gene end was trimmed by 6 bases and the J gene end by 4 bases; junction bases not matched to a gene: 7. This CDR3 is built from 14 residues. CDR1 is MRHNA, CDR2 SNTAGT, per germline. CDR3 loop: CASSADRGGYGYTF. The CDR3, as DNA: TGTGCCAGCAGCGCCGACAGGGGAGGCTATGGCTACACCTTC.